This T cell receptor (beta chain) was profiled in a study of identical twins. The cDNA had a unique molecular identifier and a template-switch universal primer site. TCRdb re-derived calls from the 5' RACE reads in MiXCR, one entry per CDR3 protein. This table holds about 720,000 distinct CDR3 sequences, roughly 20% found once. This clonotype has more than one count but fewer than ten. These sequences were also reported in another study, on T cells expressing NK-cell markers. As reported in that work: For several experiments, T cell sorting was restricted to the alpha-beta TCR population by means of an anti-gamma-delta TCR antibody.

This TCR was sampled from a young woman in good health. The sequencing input was PBMCs.

As DNA, the CDR3 is TGTGCCAGCTCACCAGGGCCCCAAAACATTCAGTACTTC. Its translation: CASSPGPQNIQYF. The genes are TRBV18 and TRBJ2-4; D is uncertain. The CDR3 spans 13 residues. The germline CDR1 and CDR2 sequences are KGHSH and LQKENI. V lost 2 bases to trimming and J lost 5 bases, with 7 bases between them.